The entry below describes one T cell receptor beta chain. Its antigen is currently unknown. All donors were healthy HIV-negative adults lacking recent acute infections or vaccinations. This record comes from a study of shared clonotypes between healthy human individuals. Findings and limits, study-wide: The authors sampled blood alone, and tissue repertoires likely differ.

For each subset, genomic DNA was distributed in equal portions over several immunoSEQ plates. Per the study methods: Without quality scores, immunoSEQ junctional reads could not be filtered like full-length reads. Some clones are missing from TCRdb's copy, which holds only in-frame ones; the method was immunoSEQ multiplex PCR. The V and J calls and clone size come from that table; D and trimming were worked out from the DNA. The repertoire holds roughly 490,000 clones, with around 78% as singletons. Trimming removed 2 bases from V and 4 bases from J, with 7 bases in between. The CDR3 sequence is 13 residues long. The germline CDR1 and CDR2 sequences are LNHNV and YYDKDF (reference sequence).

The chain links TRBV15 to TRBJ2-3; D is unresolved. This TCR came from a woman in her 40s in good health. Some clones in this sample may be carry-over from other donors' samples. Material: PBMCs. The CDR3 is CATSRRLADTQYF. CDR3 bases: TGTGCCACCAGCAGACGCCTCGCAGATACGCAGTATTTT.